This T cell receptor beta chain was retrieved from a study of blood T cell repertoires in COVID-19. For the study at large: Sources were T cells, B-cell-depleted T cells, or PBMCs; the material itself was cDNA or gDNA.

The protocol was immunoSEQ multiplex PCR, while the TCRdb copy is restricted to in-frame clones and leaves out a portion. The table lists 200,000 to 250,000 clones, around 80% of them singletons. Cohorts were assigned according to the clinical history that participants reported. Recovery meant two consecutive negative NP/OP PCR tests, professional clearance, or resolved symptoms. The CDR3 length is 14 residues. V lost 3 bases to trimming and J lost 2 bases, with 10 bases between them. The V gene's germline CDR1 is LNHDA and CDR2 SQIVND (reference sequence). This sequence originates from a man aged 35 to 55 who had recovered from COVID-19. Sequenced: PBMCs or T cells enriched from blood (not recorded which). This chain links TRBV19 with TRBJ2-5, with a weak D call TRBD2 (5 bases). The CDR3 DNA reads as TGTGCCAGTAGTATCGCCCGGGGACAAGAGACCCAGTACTTC. It yields the protein CASSIARGQETQYF.